This T cell receptor (beta chain) appears in the sequencing data of a study of blood T cell repertoires in COVID-19. Across the whole study: Collection of acute and convalescent COVID-19 samples took place in the United States, Italy and Spain. Nucleic acid was either cDNA or gDNA, and it came from T cells, B-cell-depleted T cells, or PBMCs.

The germline V and J ends were trimmed by 7 bases and 4 bases, with 13 bases remaining between them. Germline CDR1 reads SQVTM; CDR2 reads ANQGSEA. The CDR3 length is 13 residues. This clone has a single count. In the study's own analysis: Reference gene primer amplification in the assay estimated nucleated cell counts. TCRdb keeps only in-frame clones here, not all; method: immunoSEQ multiplex PCR. That table gives V, J and clone size, and the DNA gave D and trimming. The data show over 250,000 clones, roughly 85% seen once. The source is a woman aged 45-65 years who had recovered from COVID-19. Sequencing was carried out using peripheral blood. The chain employs TRBV29-1 and TRBJ2-2; a weak D match, TRBD1 (6 bases). CDR3 bases: TGCAGCGGCATACAGGGTCGCACCGGGGAGCTGTTTTTT. The encoded protein is CSGIQGRTGELFF.